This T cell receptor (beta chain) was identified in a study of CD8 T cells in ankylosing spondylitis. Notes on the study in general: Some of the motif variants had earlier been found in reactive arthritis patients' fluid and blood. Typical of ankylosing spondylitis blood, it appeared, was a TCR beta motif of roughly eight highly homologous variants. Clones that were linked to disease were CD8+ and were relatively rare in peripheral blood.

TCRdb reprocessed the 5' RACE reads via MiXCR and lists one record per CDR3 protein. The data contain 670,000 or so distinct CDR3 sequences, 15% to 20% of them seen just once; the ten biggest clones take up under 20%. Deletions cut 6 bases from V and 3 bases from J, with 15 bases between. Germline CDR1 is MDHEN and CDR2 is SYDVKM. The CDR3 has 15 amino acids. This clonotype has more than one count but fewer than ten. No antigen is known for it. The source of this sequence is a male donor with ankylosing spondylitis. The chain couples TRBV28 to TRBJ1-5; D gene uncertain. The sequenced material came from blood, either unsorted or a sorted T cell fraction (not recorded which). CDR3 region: CASSLGEGDNQPQHF. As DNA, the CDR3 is TGTGCCAGCAGCCTCGGGGAGGGAGACAATCAGCCCCAGCATTTT.